The clone carrying this T cell receptor beta chain was recorded at least ten times. Its antigen is unidentified. The TCR beta CDR3 regions underwent amplification using RNA transcripts as the source. HTBI primers were employed in a first-round RT-PCR of the TCR CDR3. TCRdb ran MiXCR on the multiplex PCR reads and lists one entry per CDR3 protein. This table holds more than 500,000 distinct CDR3 sequences, about 16% found once. The data derive from a study of T cells in Graves' hyperthyroidism and ophthalmopathy. For the study at large: Specimen type is peripheral blood, collected at initial diagnosis prior to any treatment. Overall study results and limits: Model output signaled ophthalmopathy a median 6.5 months ahead of onset.

With 0 bases removed from V and 2 bases from J, the gap between germline ends came to 5 bases. The CDR3 is 12 residues long. CDR1 and CDR2 (germline): GTSNPN, SVGIG (reference sequence). Lactation, pregnancy, other autoimmune disease or uncontrolled infection led to exclusion of patients. The source of the PBMCs was 10 ml of fresh peripheral blood. The specimen sequenced was blood. This sequence originates from a woman aged 30 to 39 with Graves' ophthalmopathy. The chain carries TRBV30 and TRBJ2-7; no firm D call. The chain's CDR3 is CAWSVSPYEQYF. The CDR3 DNA reads TGTGCCTGGAGTGTAAGCCCCTACGAGCAGTACTTC. Supplemented by reference TRBV30 and TRBJ2-7, the full variable domain reads SQTIHQWPATLVQPVGSPLSLECTVEGTSNPNLYWYRQAAGRGLQLLFYSVGIGQISSEVPQNLSASRPQDRQFILSSKKLLLSDSGFYLCAWSVSPYEQYFGPGTRLTVT.